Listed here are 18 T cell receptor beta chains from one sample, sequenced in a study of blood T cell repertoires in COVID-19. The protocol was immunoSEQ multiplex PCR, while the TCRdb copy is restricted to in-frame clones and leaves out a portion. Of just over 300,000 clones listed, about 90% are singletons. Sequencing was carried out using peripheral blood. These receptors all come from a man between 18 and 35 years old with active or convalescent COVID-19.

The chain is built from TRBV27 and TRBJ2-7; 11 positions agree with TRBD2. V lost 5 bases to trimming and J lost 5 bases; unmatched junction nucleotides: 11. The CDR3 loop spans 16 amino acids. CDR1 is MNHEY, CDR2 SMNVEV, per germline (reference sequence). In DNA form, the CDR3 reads TGTGCCAGCAGTCCCTTGACTAGCGGGGACGTCGACGAGCAGTACTTC. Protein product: CASSPLTSGDVDEQYF.

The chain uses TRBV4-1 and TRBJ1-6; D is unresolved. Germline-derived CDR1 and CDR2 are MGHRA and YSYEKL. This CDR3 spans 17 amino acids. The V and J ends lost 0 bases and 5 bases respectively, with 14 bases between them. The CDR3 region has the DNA TGCGCCAGCAGCCAAGAGTCCTTCCCCGTTCATAATTCACCCCTCCACTTT. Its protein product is CASSQESFPVHNSPLHF.

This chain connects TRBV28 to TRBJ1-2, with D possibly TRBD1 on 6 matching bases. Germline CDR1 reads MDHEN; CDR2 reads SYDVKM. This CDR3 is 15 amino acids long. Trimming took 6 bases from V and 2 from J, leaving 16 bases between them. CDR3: CASRPTGQSNYGYTF. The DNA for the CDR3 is TGTGCCAGCAGACCGACGGGACAATCAAACTATGGCTACACCTTC.

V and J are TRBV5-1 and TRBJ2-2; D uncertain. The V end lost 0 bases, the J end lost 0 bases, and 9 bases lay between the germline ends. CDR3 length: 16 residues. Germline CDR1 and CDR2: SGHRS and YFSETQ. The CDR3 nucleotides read TGCGCCAGCAGCTTGGGAGCCTCCGCGAACACCGGGGAGCTGTTTTTT. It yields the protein CASSLGASANTGELFF.

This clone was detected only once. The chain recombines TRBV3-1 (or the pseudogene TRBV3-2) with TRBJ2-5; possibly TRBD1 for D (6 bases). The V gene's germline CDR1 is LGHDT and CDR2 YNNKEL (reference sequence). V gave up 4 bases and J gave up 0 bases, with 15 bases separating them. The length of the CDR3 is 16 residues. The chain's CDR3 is CASSLGQSRYQETQYF. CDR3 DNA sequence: TGTGCCAGCAGCCTTGGACAGTCTCGGTACCAAGAGACCCAGTACTTC.

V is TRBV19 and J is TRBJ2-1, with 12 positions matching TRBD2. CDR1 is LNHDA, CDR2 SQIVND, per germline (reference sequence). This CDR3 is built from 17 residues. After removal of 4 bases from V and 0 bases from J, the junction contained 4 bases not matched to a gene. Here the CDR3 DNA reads TGTGCCAGTAGTACTAGACTAGCGGGGGTCTCCTACAATGAGCAGTTCTTC. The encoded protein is CASSTRLAGVSYNEQFF.

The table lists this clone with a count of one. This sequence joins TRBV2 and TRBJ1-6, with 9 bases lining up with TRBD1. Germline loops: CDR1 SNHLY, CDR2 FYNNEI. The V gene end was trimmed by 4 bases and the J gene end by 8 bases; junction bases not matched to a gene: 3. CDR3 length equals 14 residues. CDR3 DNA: TGTGCCAGCAGTGCCGGACAGGGGTATTCACCCCTCCACTTT. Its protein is CASSAGQGYSPLHF.

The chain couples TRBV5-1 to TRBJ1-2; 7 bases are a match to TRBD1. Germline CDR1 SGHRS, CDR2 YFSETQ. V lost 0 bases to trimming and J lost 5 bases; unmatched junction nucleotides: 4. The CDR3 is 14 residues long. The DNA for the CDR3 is TGCGCCAGCAGCTTGGAGTCAGGGGGATATGGCTACACCTTC. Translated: CASSLESGGYGYTF.

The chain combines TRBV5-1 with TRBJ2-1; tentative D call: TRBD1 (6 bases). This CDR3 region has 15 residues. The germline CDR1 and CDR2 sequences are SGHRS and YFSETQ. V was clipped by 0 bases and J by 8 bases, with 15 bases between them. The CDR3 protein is CASSLASGALDEQFF. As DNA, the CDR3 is TGCGCCAGCAGCTTGGCATCAGGGGCCCTCGATGAGCAGTTCTTC.

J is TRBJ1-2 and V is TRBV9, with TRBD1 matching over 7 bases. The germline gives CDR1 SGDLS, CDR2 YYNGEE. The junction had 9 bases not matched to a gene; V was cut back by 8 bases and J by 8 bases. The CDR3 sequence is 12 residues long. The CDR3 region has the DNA TGTGCCAGTCAAGACAGGGCGATCGGCTACACCTTC. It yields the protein CASQDRAIGYTF.

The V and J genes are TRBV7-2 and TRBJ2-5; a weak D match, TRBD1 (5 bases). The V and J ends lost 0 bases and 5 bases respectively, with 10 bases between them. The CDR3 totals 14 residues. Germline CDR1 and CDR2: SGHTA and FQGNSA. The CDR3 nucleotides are TGTGCCAGCAGCTTAGCCCCAGGGTTGGAGACCCAGTACTTC. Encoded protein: CASSLAPGLETQYF.

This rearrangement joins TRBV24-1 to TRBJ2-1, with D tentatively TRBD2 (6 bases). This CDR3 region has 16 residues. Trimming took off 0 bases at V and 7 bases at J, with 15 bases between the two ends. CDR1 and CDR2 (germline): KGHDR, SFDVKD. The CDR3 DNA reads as TGTGCCACCAGTGATTTGGACGGGAGAGGTCGGAATGAGCAGTTCTTC. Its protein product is CATSDLDGRGRNEQFF.

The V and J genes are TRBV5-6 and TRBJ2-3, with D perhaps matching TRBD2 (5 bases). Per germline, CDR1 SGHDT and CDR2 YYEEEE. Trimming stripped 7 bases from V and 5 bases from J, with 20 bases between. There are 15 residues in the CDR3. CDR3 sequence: CASGGMRGPGDTQYF. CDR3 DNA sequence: TGTGCCAGCGGAGGCATGAGAGGTCCGGGAGATACGCAGTATTTT.

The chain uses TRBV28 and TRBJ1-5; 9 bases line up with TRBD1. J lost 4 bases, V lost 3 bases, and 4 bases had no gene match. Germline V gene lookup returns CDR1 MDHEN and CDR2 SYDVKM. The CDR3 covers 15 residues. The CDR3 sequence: CASSFAGTGNQPQHF. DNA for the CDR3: TGTGCCAGCAGTTTTGCCGGGACAGGGAATCAGCCCCAGCATTTT.

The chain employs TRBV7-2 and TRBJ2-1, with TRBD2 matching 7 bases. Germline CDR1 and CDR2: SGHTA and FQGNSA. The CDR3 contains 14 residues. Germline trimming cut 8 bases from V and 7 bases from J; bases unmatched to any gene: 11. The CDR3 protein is CASVQGGSKNEQFF. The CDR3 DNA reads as TGTGCCAGCGTGCAGGGCGGGAGTAAGAATGAGCAGTTCTTC.

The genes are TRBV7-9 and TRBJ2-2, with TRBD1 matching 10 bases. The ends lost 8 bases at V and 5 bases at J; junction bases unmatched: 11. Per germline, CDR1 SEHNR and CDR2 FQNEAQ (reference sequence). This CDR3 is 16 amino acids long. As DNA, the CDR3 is TGTGCCAGCGCGGATTCTGGGGGACAGGGGACCGGGGAGCTGTTTTTT. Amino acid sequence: CASADSGGQGTGELFF.

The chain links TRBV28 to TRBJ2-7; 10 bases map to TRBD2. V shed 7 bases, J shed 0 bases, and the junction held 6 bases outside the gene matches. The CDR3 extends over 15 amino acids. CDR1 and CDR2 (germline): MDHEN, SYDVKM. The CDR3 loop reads CASTPSGSISYEQYF. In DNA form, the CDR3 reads TGTGCCAGCACCCCTAGCGGGAGTATCTCCTACGAGCAGTACTTC.

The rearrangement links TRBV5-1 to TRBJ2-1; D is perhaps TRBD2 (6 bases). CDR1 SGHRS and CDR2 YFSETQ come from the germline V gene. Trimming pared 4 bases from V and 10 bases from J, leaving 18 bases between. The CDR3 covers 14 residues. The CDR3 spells CASSVSAGTGEQFF. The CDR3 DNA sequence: TGCGCCAGCAGCGTATCCGCGGGAACTGGGGAGCAGTTCTTC.